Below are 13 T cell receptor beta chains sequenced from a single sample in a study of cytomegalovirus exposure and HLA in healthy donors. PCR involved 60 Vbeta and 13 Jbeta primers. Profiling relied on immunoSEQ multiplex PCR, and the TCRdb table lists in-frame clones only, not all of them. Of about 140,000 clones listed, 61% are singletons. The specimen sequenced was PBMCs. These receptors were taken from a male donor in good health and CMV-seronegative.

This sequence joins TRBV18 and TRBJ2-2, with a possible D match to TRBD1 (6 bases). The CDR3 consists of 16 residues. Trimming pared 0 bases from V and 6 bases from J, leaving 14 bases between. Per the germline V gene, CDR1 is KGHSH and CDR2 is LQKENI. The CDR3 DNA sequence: TGTGCCAGCTCACCACCGTCAGGGGCGGTCCCCGGGGAGCTGTTTTTT. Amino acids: CASSPPSGAVPGELFF.

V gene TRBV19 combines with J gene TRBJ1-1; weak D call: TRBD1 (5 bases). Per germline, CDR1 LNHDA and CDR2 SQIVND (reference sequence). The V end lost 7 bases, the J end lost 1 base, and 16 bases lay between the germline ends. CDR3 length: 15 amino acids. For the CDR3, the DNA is TGTGCCAGTACCGAATCAACAGGTCCGAACACTGAAGCTTTCTTT. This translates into CASTESTGPNTEAFF.

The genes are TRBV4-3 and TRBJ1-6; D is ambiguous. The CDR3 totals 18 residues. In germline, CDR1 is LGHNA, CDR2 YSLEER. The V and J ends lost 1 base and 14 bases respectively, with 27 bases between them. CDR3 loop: CASSQGPARQLVIQSLHF. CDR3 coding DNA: TGCGCCAGCAGCCAAGGCCCTGCTCGGCAGCTAGTAATTCAATCCCTCCACTTT.

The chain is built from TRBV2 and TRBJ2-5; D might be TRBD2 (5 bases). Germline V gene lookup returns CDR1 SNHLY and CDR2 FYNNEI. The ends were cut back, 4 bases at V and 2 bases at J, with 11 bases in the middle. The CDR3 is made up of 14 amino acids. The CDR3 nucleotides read TGTGCCAGCAGTGGTGGGCGAGGGCAAGAGACCCAGTACTTC. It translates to CASSGGRGQETQYF. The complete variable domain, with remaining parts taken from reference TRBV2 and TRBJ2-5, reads EPEVTQTPSHQVTQMGQEVILRCVPISNHLYFYWYRQILGQKVEFLVSFYNNEISEKSEIFDDQFSVERPDGSNFTLKIRSTKLEDSAMYFCASSGGRGQETQYFGPGTRLLVL.

DNA of the CDR3: TGTGCCAGCAGCTTAACGGAGGATCAGCCCCAGCATTTT. Residues: CASSLTEDQPQHF. The J gene is TRBJ1-5, the V gene TRBV7-9; no firm D call. Trimming cost V 2 bases and J 5 bases, with 7 bases left between them. The V gene's germline CDR1 is SEHNR and CDR2 FQNEAQ (reference sequence). The CDR3 length is 13 residues.

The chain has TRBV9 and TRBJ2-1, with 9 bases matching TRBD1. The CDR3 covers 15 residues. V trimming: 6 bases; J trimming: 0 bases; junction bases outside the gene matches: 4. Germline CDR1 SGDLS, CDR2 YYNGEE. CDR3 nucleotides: TGTGCCAGCACCCCGGGACAGGGCTCCTACAATGAGCAGTTCTTC. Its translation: CASTPGQGSYNEQFF. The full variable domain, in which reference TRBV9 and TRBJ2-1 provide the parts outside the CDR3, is DSGVTQTPKHLITATGQRVTLRCSPRSGDLSVYWYQQSLDQGLQFLIQYYNGEERAKGNILERFSAQQFPDLHSELNLSSLELGDSALYFCASTPGQGSYNEQFFGPGTRLTVL.

The CDR3 here is CASSVEGSPNNEQFF. CDR3 bases: TGTGCCAGCAGCGTAGAAGGGAGCCCTAACAATGAGCAGTTCTTC. V and J are TRBV9 and TRBJ2-1; perhaps TRBD2 as D (5 bases). CDR1 and CDR2 from the germline V gene are SGDLS and YYNGEE. The CDR3 has 15 residues. V lost 0 bases and J lost 5, with 12 bases in between.

The CDR3 DNA reads as TGTGCCAGCAGCTTCGAGGGTTACGTTCAGTTCAATTCACCCCTCCACTTT. Translation: CASSFEGYVQFNSPLHF. The chain combines TRBV5-8 with TRBJ1-6; no firm D call. Germline V CDR1 and CDR2: SGHTS, YDEGEE. The CDR3 has 17 amino acids. V lost 2 bases, J lost 7 bases, and 19 bases lay in between. The full variable domain, rest sourced from reference TRBV5-8 and TRBJ1-6, is EAGVTQSPTHLIKTRGQQATLRCSPISGHTSVYWYQQALGLGLQFLLWYDEGEERNRGNFPPRFSGRQFPNYSSELNVNALELEDSALYLCASSFEGYVQFNSPLHFGNGTRLTVT.

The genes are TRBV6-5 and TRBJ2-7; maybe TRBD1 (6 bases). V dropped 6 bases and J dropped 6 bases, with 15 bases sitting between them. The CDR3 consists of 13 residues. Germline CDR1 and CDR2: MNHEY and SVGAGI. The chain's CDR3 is CASSPGQSREQYF. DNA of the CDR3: TGTGCCAGCAGCCCAGGACAGAGCCGCGAGCAGTACTTC.

The CDR3 region has the DNA TGTGCCAGCAGCCCTACCGACAGGGGGCTAATAACACCCCTCCACTTT. Its translation: CASSPTDRGLITPLHF. This chain uses TRBV7-8 with TRBJ1-6, with 10 bases fitting TRBD1. The V and J ends lost 5 bases and 11 bases, in that order; junction bases with no gene match: 12. The CDR3 contains 16 residues. The germline V gene encodes CDR1 SGHVS and CDR2 FQNEAQ.

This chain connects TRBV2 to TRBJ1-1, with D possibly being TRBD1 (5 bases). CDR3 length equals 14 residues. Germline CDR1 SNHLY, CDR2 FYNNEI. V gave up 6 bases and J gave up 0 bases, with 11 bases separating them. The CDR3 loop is CASRGGRLNTEAFF. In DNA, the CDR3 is TGTGCCAGCAGGGGGGGACGGTTGAACACTGAAGCTTTCTTT.

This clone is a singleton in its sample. Written as DNA, the CDR3 is TGCGCCAGCAGTGAGTCGGGGCGGAACGGGGAGCTGTTTTTT. Translation gives CASSESGRNGELFF. The chain uses TRBV10-2 and TRBJ2-2; the D gene is possibly TRBD1 (5 bases). The CDR3 loop spans 14 amino acids. Trimming shortened V by 0 bases and J by 7 bases, and 9 bases separated the two germline ends. The germline gives CDR1 WSHSY, CDR2 SAAADI.

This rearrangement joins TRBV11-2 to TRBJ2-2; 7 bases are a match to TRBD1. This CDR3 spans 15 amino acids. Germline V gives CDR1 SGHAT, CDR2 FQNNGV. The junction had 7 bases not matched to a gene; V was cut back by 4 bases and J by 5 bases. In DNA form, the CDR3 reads TGTGCCAGCAGCTCGAACAGGGGAGCGACCGGGGAGCTGTTTTTT. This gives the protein CASSSNRGATGELFF.